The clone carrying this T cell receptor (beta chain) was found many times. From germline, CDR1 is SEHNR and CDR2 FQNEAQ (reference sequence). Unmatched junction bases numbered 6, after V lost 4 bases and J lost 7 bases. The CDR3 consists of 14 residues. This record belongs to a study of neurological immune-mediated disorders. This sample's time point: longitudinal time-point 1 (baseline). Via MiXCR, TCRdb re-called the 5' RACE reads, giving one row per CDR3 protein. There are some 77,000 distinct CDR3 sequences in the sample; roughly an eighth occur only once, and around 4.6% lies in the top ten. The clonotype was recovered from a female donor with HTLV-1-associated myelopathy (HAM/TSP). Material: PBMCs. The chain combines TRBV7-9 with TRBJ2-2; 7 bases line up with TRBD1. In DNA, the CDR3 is TGTGCCAGCAGCTCGGGACAGTACGGCGGGGAGCTGTTTTTT. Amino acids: CASSSGQYGGELFF.